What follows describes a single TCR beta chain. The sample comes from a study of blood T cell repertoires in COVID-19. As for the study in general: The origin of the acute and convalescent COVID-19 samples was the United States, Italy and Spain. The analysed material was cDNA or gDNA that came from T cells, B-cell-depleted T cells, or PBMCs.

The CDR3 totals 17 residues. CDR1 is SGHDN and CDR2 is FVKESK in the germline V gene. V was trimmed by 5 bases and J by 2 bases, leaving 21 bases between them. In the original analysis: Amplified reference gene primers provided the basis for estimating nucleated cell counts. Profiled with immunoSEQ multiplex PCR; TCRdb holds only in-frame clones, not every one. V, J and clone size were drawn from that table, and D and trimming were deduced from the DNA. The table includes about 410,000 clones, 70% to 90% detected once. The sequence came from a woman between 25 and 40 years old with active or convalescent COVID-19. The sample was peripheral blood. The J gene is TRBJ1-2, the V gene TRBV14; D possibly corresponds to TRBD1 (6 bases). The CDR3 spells CASSYRDLPRGNYGYTF. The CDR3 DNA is TGTGCCAGCAGCTACCGGGACCTACCAAGGGGGAACTATGGCTACACCTTC.